The 25 T cell receptor beta chains reported below all come from one sample, sequenced in a study of blood T cells in healthy people across ages. A sample-barcoded 5' primer and a J-beta primer mix were used in a second PCR of roughly 7 to 12 cycles. TCRdb itself ran the 5' RACE reads through MiXCR, one entry per CDR3 protein. The repertoire consists of 650,000 to 800,000 distinct CDR3 sequences, with 44% occurring once and the leading ten covering under 20%. The sequencing sample was made of blood. Receptors originate from a man aged 55-75 years in good health.

This chain connects TRBV7-9 to TRBJ1-6; D not certain. V lost 6 bases and J lost 8, with 17 bases in between. From germline, CDR1 is SEHNR and CDR2 FQNEAQ (reference sequence). The CDR3 length is 15 residues. The CDR3 protein is CASSQRGGGDSPLHF. The DNA of the CDR3 is TGTGCCAGCAGTCAACGGGGAGGTGGGGATTCACCCCTCCACTTT.

The chain carries TRBV20-1 and TRBJ2-5; no definite D call. With 5 bases removed from V and 5 bases from J, the gap between germline ends came to 6 bases. Germline values: CDR1 DFQATT, CDR2 SNEGSKA (reference sequence). This CDR3 comprises 10 residues. The CDR3 spells CSAPQETQYF. The CDR3 bases are TGCAGTGCTCCCCAGGAGACCCAGTACTTC.

The chain joins TRBV4-1 to TRBJ2-2, with a tentative D call TRBD2 (5 bases). The CDR3 runs to 14 residues. Trimming removed 0 bases at V and 7 bases at J, with 9 bases between. The germline CDR1 and CDR2 sequences are MGHRA and YSYEKL. CDR3 bases: TGCGCCAGCAGCCAAGATCCCCGGGACGGGGAGCTGTTTTTT. Its protein product is CASSQDPRDGELFF.

The chain is built from TRBV20-1 and TRBJ1-4; D not resolved. This CDR3 is built from 15 residues. V was shortened by 0 bases and J by 0 bases, with 8 bases between the two germline ends. CDR1 and CDR2 from the germline V gene are DFQATT and SNEGSKA (reference sequence). The CDR3 is CSARDSATTNEKLFF. CDR3 bases: TGCAGTGCTAGAGATTCGGCGACAACTAATGAAAAACTGTTTTTT.

This clonotype was picked up a small number of times. The rearrangement uses TRBV30 and TRBJ2-5, with D unresolved. Germline CDR1 and CDR2: GTSNPN and SVGIG (reference sequence). CDR3 length: 13 amino acids. The V gene lost 0 bases and the J gene lost 1 base, with 6 bases spanning the gap. The CDR3 loop is CAWSVSSQETQYF. In DNA, the CDR3 is TGTGCCTGGAGTGTGTCTAGCCAAGAGACCCAGTACTTC. Full variable domain (missing parts from reference TRBV30 and TRBJ2-5): SQTIHQWPATLVQPVGSPLSLECTVEGTSNPNLYWYRQAAGRGLQLLFYSVGIGQISSEVPQNLSASRPQDRQFILSSKKLLLSDSGFYLCAWSVSSQETQYFGPGTRLLVL.

The chain is built from TRBV25-1 and TRBJ2-5; no clear D gene. CDR1 and CDR2 (germline): MGHDK, SYGVNS. The CDR3 totals 14 residues. V lost 0 bases to trimming and J lost 2 bases, with 7 bases between them. The CDR3 spells CASSEYHRQETQYF. In DNA, the CDR3 is TGTGCCAGCAGTGAATATCACAGACAAGAGACCCAGTACTTC.

The gene calls are TRBV7-9 and TRBJ1-4; tentative D call: TRBD1 (6 bases). The CDR3 consists of 14 residues. The V gene lost 8 bases and the J gene lost 4 bases, with 14 bases spanning the gap. The V gene's germline CDR1 is SEHNR and CDR2 FQNEAQ (reference sequence). The CDR3 DNA sequence: TGTGCCAGCGATAAGGGGGGCCTTAATGAAAAACTGTTTTTT. It translates to CASDKGGLNEKLFF.

This clonotype was counted between two and nine times. This CDR3 is CASSLTAHYEQYF. The CDR3 DNA reads TGTGCCAGCAGTTTAACGGCACACTACGAGCAGTACTTC. The rearrangement uses TRBV27 and TRBJ2-7; no clear D. The V end lost 2 bases, the J end lost 3 bases, and 8 bases lay between the germline ends. Germline CDR1 is MNHEY and CDR2 is SMNVEV (reference sequence). This CDR3 is built from 13 residues.

The chain combines TRBV19 with TRBJ1-5; no definite D call. Germline-derived CDR1 and CDR2 are LNHDA and SQIVND (reference sequence). The CDR3 sequence is 16 residues long. Trimming stripped 4 bases from V and 4 bases from J, with 17 bases between. As DNA, the CDR3 is TGTGCCAGTAGTAACTGGTCGCAGAAACCAAATCAGCCCCAGCATTTT. Protein product: CASSNWSQKPNQPQHF.

This clonotype was counted a few times. The V gene is TRBV29-1, the J gene TRBJ2-2; 9 nucleotides agree with TRBD1. Germline-derived CDR1 and CDR2 are SQVTM and ANQGSEA. The length of the CDR3 is 13 residues. Trimming at V came to 6 bases and at J to 2 bases, leaving 1 base not matched to a gene. In DNA form, the CDR3 reads TGCAGCGTGGACAGGGGAAACACCGGGGAGCTGTTTTTT. This translates into CSVDRGNTGELFF.

The chain uses TRBV7-3 and TRBJ2-7; D is perhaps TRBD1 (5 bases). The CDR3 length is 13 residues. Trimming shortened V by 3 bases and J by 5 bases, and 11 bases separated the two germline ends. From germline, CDR1 is SGHTA and CDR2 FQGTGA. The CDR3 nucleotides read TGTGCCAGCAGCTTCCTTCAGGGCCACGAGCAGTACTTC. This codes for CASSFLQGHEQYF.

The chain joins TRBV3-1 to TRBJ1-6; no clear D gene. CDR1 is LGHDT, CDR2 YNNKEL, per germline (reference sequence). This CDR3 has 14 residues. With 5 bases removed from V and 11 bases from J, the gap between germline ends came to 16 bases. The CDR3 here is CASSSKAGGAPLHF. The CDR3 DNA reads as TGTGCCAGCAGCTCAAAGGCCGGTGGGGCACCCCTCCACTTT.

The chain uses TRBV20-1 and TRBJ2-3, with 10 bases fitting TRBD2. Trimming removed 5 bases from V and 1 base from J; junction bases left unmatched: 6. From germline, CDR1 is DFQATT and CDR2 SNEGSKA (reference sequence). The CDR3 spans 15 residues. The chain's CDR3 is CSAYSGGAGTDTQYF. DNA for the CDR3: TGCAGTGCTTACAGCGGGGGGGCCGGCACAGATACGCAGTATTTT.

This clonotype showed up just once. The junction departs from the called germline gene at one end, perhaps through a read error. The V and J genes are TRBV6-5 and TRBJ1-1; D call uncertain. CDR1 and CDR2 (germline): MNHEY, SVGAGI. The CDR3 has 14 amino acids. The CDR3 loop reads CASSYSPPGTKAFF. In DNA form, the CDR3 reads TGTGCCAGCAGTTACTCACCCCCTGGCACTAAAGCTTTCTTT.

This clonotype has a count of ten or more. The chain carries TRBV7-2 and TRBJ1-6, with 7 bases that match TRBD1. Germline V gene sequence: CDR1 SGHTA, CDR2 FQGNSA. This CDR3 is built from 16 residues. The J segment lost 10 bases and the V segment lost 1 base, leaving 10 bases of the junction unmatched. The CDR3 here is CASSLGGQTRVSPLHF. The CDR3 bases are TGTGCCAGCAGCTTAGGGGGACAGACCCGCGTCTCACCCCTCCACTTT.

J is TRBJ2-3 and V is TRBV9, with unresolved D. V lost 4 bases and J 1 base, leaving 10 bases between the germline ends. Germline assignment: CDR1 SGDLS and CDR2 YYNGEE. This CDR3 region has 14 residues. CDR3 sequence: CASSPEKGTDTQYF. For the CDR3, the DNA is TGTGCCAGCAGCCCCGAAAAGGGCACAGATACGCAGTATTTT.

V and J are TRBV6-2 or TRBV6-3 and TRBJ2-7, with 8 positions matching TRBD1. Losses at the gene ends were 2 bases for V and 0 bases for J; bases not matched to a gene: 9. The CDR3 contains 17 residues. Per germline, CDR1 MNHEY and CDR2 SVGEGT. CDR3: CASSYRFRGTGSYEQYF. The CDR3, as DNA: TGTGCCAGCAGTTACCGTTTCAGGGGGACAGGCTCCTACGAGCAGTACTTC.

CDR3 in amino acids: CASSLGDRTSTDTQYF. The DNA for the CDR3 is TGTGCCAGCAGCCTGGGGGACAGAACCTCCACAGATACGCAGTATTTT. The chain couples TRBV7-8 to TRBJ2-3; 7 bases are a match to TRBD1. Per germline, CDR1 SGHVS and CDR2 FQNEAQ. The CDR3 runs 16 residues. V trimming: 5 bases; J trimming: 2 bases; junction bases outside the gene matches: 10.

This clonotype occurred a few times. The CDR3 coding sequence is TGTGCCAGCAGTTTGGTTGTAGGGACGGGCTATGGCTACACCTTC. Its protein product is CASSLVVGTGYGYTF. The chain combines TRBV28 with TRBJ1-2; a possible D gene is TRBD1 (5 bases). Trimming removed 3 bases at V and 4 bases at J, with 15 bases between. The length of the CDR3 is 15 residues. In germline, CDR1 is MDHEN, CDR2 SYDVKM.

The gene calls are TRBV20-1 and TRBJ2-5, with 7 bases aligning to TRBD1. The CDR3 covers 14 residues. V shed 6 bases, J shed 2 bases, and the junction held 9 bases outside the gene matches. Germline V CDR1 and CDR2: DFQATT, SNEGSKA (reference sequence). The CDR3 reads CSATGEGRQETQYF. CDR3 in DNA: TGCAGTGCCACAGGGGAAGGGCGGCAAGAGACCCAGTACTTC.

V gene TRBV9 combines with J gene TRBJ2-3, with a possible D match to TRBD2 (5 bases). This CDR3 has 15 amino acids. V dropped 0 bases and J dropped 5 bases, with 13 bases sitting between them. CDR1 is SGDLS, CDR2 YYNGEE, per germline. The CDR3 DNA follows: TGTGCCAGCAGCGTAGCTCCCGACTACAGAGATACGCAGTATTTT. Protein product: CASSVAPDYRDTQYF.

This sequence joins TRBV24-1 and TRBJ2-3; 9 nucleotides agree with TRBD1. Germline loops: CDR1 KGHDR, CDR2 SFDVKD. The CDR3 is 17 residues long. Trimming took 3 bases from V and 5 from J; bases not matched to a gene: 11. CDR3 protein: CATSDPQPGQGKDTQYF. The CDR3 DNA reads as TGTGCCACCAGTGATCCTCAACCGGGACAGGGAAAAGATACGCAGTATTTT.

This clonotype was recorded a few times. This sequence joins TRBV27 and TRBJ1-1; D gene ambiguous. CDR3 length equals 11 residues. The germline CDR1 and CDR2 sequences are MNHEY and SMNVEV (reference sequence). The V and J ends lost 10 bases and 1 base respectively, with 7 bases between them. The CDR3 DNA sequence: TGTGCCATCGGTCGGAACACTGAAGCTTTCTTT. It yields the protein CAIGRNTEAFF.

This clonotype was detected many times. CDR3 protein: CASSSAGSYEQYF. The CDR3 DNA follows: TGTGCCAGCAGTTCGGCTGGATCCTACGAGCAGTACTTC. This chain links TRBV2 with TRBJ2-7; D gene ambiguous. This CDR3 has 13 amino acids. Germline CDR1 and CDR2: SNHLY and FYNNEI. Trimming pared 5 bases from V and 1 base from J, leaving 9 bases between.

In its sample, this clonotype was seen a few times. The chain recombines TRBV7-8 with TRBJ2-7; weak D call: TRBD1 (6 bases). Germline V lookup: CDR1 SGHVS, CDR2 FQNEAQ. The CDR3 runs to 15 residues. Trimming stripped 4 bases from V and 6 bases from J, with 19 bases between. This chain's CDR3 is CASSSQTGLRVEQYF. The CDR3 DNA sequence: TGTGCCAGCAGCTCTCAAACAGGGTTAAGGGTCGAGCAGTACTTC.